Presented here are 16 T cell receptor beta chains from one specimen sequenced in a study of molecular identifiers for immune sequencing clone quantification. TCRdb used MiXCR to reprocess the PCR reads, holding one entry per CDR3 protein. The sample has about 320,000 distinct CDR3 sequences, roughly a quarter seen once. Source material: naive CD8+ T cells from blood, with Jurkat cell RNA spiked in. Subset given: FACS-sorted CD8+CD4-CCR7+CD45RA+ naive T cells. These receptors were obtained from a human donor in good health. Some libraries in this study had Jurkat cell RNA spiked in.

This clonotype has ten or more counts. The CDR3 reads CASSLDGSSYNSPLHF. The CDR3 DNA reads as TGCGCCAGCAGCTTGGACGGAAGCTCCTATAATTCACCCCTCCACTTT. The chain couples TRBV5-1 to TRBJ1-6, with D unclear. The CDR3 covers 16 residues. In germline, CDR1 is SGHRS, CDR2 YFSETQ. V was clipped by 0 bases and J by 0 bases, with 7 bases between them.

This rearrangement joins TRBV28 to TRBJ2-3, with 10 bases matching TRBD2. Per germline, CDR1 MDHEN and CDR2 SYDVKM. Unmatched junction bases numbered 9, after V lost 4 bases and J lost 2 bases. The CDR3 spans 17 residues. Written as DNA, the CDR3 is TGTGCCAGCAGTTCTTACTCTAGCGGGAGTCTCACAGATACGCAGTATTTT. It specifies CASSSYSSGSLTDTQYF.

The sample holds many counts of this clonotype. The CDR3 nucleotides are TGTGCCAGCAGACTCACAGGGACGAATCAGCCCCAGCATTTT. It codes for CASRLTGTNQPQHF. The rearrangement links TRBV6-5 to TRBJ1-5; D perhaps matches TRBD1 (6 bases). The CDR3 loop spans 14 amino acids. Trimming took 6 bases from V and 4 from J, leaving 13 bases between them. CDR1 MNHEY and CDR2 SVGAGI come from the germline V gene.

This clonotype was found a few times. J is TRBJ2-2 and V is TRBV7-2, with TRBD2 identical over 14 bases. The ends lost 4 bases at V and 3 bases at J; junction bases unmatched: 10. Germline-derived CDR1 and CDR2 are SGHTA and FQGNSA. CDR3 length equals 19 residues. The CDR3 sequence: CASSSGTSGGLRDTGELFF. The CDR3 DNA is TGTGCCAGCAGCTCGGGGACTAGCGGGGGCCTGAGGGACACCGGGGAGCTGTTTTTT.

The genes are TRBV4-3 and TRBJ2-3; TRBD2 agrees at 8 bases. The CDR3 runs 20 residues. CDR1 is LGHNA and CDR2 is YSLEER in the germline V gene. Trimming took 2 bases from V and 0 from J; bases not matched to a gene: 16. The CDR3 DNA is TGCGCCAGCAGCCAAAGGGCTAGCGGGCCTGAATTTCCTAGCACAGATACGCAGTATTTT. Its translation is CASSQRASGPEFPSTDTQYF.

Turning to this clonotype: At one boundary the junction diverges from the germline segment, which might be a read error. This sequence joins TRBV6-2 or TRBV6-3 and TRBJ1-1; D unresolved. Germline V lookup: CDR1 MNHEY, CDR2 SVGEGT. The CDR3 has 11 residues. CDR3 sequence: CASSYPTLPRF. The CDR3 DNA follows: TGTGCCAGCAGTTACCCTACTTTGCCCCGCTTT.

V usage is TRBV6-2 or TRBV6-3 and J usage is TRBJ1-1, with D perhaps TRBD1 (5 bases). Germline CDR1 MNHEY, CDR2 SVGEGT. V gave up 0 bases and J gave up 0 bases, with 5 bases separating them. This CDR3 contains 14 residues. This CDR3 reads CASSYSTVNTEAFF. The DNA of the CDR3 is TGTGCCAGCAGTTACTCGACAGTGAACACTGAAGCTTTCTTT.

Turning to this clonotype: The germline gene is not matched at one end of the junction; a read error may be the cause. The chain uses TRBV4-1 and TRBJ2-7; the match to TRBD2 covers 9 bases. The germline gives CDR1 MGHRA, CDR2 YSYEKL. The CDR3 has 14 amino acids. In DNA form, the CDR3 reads TGCGCCGGCAGCCATGGCGGGGGGGTCGACGAGCAGTACTTC. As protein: CAGSHGGGVDEQYF.

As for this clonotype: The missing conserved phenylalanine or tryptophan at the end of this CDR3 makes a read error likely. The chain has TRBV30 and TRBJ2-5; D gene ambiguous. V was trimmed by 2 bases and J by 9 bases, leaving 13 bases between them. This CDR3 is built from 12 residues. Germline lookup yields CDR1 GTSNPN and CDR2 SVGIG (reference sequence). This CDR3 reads CAWSSQAMPQYS. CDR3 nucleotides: TGTGCCTGGAGTAGCCAGGCTATGCCCCAGTACTCC.

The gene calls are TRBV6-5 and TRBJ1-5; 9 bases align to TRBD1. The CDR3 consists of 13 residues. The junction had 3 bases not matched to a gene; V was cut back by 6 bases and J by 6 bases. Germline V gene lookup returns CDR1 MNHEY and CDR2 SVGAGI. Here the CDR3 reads CASRQGASQPQHF. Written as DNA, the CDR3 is TGTGCCAGCAGACAGGGGGCTAGTCAGCCCCAGCATTTT.

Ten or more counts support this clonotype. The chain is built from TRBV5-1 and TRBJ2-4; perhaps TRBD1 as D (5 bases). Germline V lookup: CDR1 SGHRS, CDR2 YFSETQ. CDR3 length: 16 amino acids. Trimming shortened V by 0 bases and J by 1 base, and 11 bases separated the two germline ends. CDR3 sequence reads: CASSLDGYRAKNIQYF. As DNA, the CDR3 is TGCGCCAGCAGCTTGGATGGCTACAGGGCCAAAAACATTCAGTACTTC.

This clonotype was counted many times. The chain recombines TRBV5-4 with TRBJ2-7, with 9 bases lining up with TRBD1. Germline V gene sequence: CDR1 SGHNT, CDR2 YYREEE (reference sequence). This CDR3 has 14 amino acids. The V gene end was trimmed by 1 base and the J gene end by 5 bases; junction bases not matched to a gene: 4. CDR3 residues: CASSLWDRVHEQYF. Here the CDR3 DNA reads TGTGCCAGCAGCTTGTGGGACAGGGTCCACGAGCAGTACTTC.

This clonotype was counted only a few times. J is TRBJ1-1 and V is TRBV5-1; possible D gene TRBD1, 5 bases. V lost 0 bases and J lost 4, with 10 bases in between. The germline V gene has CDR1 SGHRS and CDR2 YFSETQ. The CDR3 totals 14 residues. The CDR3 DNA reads TGCGCCAGCAGCTTGGCCGGGGCGAGCACTGAAGCTTTCTTT. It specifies CASSLAGASTEAFF.

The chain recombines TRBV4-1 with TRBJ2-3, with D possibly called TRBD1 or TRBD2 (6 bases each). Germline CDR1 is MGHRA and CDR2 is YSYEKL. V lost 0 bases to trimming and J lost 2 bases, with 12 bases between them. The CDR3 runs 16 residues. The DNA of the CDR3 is TGCGCCAGCAGCCAAGAGAGGGGGGCATCCACAGATACGCAGTATTTT. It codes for CASSQERGASTDTQYF.

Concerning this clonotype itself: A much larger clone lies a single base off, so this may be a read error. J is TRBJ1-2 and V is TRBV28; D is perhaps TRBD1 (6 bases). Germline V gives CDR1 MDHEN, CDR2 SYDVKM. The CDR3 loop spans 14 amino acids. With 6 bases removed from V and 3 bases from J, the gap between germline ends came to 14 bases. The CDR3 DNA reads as TGTGCCAGCAGATTTAGACAGGTTGACTATGGCTACACCTTC. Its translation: CASRFRQVDYGYTF.

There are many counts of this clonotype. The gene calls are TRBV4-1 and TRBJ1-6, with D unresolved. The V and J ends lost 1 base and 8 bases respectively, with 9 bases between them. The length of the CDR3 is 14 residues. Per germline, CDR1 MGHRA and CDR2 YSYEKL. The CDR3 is CASSQGTGYSPLHF. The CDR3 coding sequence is TGCGCCAGCAGCCAAGGTACGGGTTATTCACCCCTCCACTTT.